Listed below are T cell receptor beta chains from one sample, sequenced in a study of OX40 agonist ivuxolimab in advanced cancers. Assay: immunoSEQ multiplex PCR; the TCRdb copy retains only in-frame clones and omits some. This table has 60,000 to 75,000 clones, 84% appearing once. Sequenced material: CD4+ or CD8+ T cells sorted from blood, taken in a trial of the OX40 agonist ivuxolimab. The receptors were gathered from an adult with an advanced solid tumor such as melanoma, head and neck, liver or kidney cancer. Each CDR3 is given with its conserved first and last residue. The D gene is left open where the match is weak. Expanded clones are given a class, and other clones once, few, many or no size at all.

size | J | D | V | CDR3 | DNA
NA | TRBJ2-1 | TRBD2 | TRBV7-2 | CASSLSGRSGNEQFF | TGTGCCAGCAGCTTAAGCGGGAGGTCCGGGAATGAGCAGTTCTTC
NA | TRBJ1-1 | NA | TRBV5-5 | CASRREGRNTEAFF | TGTGCCAGTAGAAGAGAGGGGAGAAACACTGAAGCTTTCTTT
NA | TRBJ1-1 | TRBD1 | TRBV19 | CASSTLPGQANTEAFF | TGTGCCAGTAGTACATTGCCGGGACAGGCTAACACTGAAGCTTTCTTT
NA | TRBJ1-2 | NA | TRBV5-1 | CASSLDRWGYTF | TGCGCCAGCAGCTTGGACAGATGGGGCTACACCTTC
NA | TRBJ2-3 | TRBD1 | TRBV5-1 | CASSEGQVTDTQYF | TGCGCCAGCAGCGAGGGACAGGTGACAGATACGCAGTATTTT
NA | TRBJ2-1 | NA | TRBV7-2 | CASTLARTYNEQFF | TGTGCCAGCACCTTAGCGCGTACTTACAATGAGCAGTTCTTC
NA | TRBJ1-3 | NA | TRBV30 | CAFRGGSGNTIYF | TGTGCCTTCCGAGGGGGTTCTGGAAACACCATATATTTT
NA | TRBJ2-7 | NA | TRBV5-1 | CASSFGTFYEQYF | TGCGCCAGCAGCTTCGGAACCTTCTACGAGCAGTACTTC
NA | TRBJ1-2 | TRBD1 | TRBV14 | CASSQDRGQGEMVYGYTF | TGTGCCAGCAGCCAAGATCGCGGACAGGGGGAAATGGTCTATGGCTACACCTTC
NA | TRBJ2-1 | NA | TRBV7-2 | CASSSLGGPEQFF | TGTGCCAGCAGCTCCCTTGGAGGGCCAGAGCAGTTCTTC
NA | TRBJ1-2 | TRBD1 | TRBV7-9 | CASSLVGTARYGYTF | TGTGCCAGCAGCTTAGTCGGGACAGCTCGATATGGCTACACCTTC
NA | TRBJ1-2 | NA | TRBV19 | CASSTPRQGSYGYTF | TGTGCCAGTAGTACCCCCCGGCAGGGCAGCTATGGCTACACCTTC
few | TRBJ2-1 | NA | TRBV11-2 | CASSLERDGSNEQFF | TGTGCCAGCAGCTTAGAGAGGGACGGATCCAATGAGCAGTTCTTC
few | TRBJ1-3 | NA | TRBV28 | CASSPIQGDTIYF | TGTGCCAGCAGCCCAATACAGGGAGACACCATATATTTT
once | TRBJ2-7 | NA | TRBV5-6 | CASSSNYEQYF | TGTGCCAGCAGCTCTAACTACGAGCAGTACTTC
NA | TRBJ2-7 | TRBD1 | TRBV2 | CASRGQGAPYEQYF | TGTGCCAGCAGGGGACAGGGGGCCCCCTACGAGCAGTACTTC
NA | TRBJ2-1 | TRBD1 | TRBV19 | CASRVTGINEQFF | TGTGCCAGTAGGGTGACAGGGATTAATGAGCAGTTCTTC
NA | TRBJ2-7 | NA | TRBV27 | CASRPQGPYEQYF | TGTGCCAGCAGGCCTCAGGGTCCCTACGAGCAGTACTTC
NA | TRBJ1-1 | NA | TRBV19 | CASSKPGRTEAFF | TGTGCCAGTAGTAAGCCGGGGAGGACTGAAGCTTTCTTT
NA | TRBJ2-1 | TRBD2 | TRBV7-9 | CASSLRAGSSYNEQFF | TGTGCCAGCAGTCTAAGAGCGGGAAGCTCCTACAATGAGCAGTTCTTC
NA | TRBJ2-7 | NA | TRBV23-1 | CASSQSGTFYEQYF | TGCGCCAGCAGTCAATCGGGGACATTCTACGAGCAGTACTTC
NA | TRBJ2-1 | NA | TRBV12-5 | CASGSFPYTGFF | TGTGCTAGTGGTTCCTTCCCCTATACTGGGTTCTTC
NA | TRBJ2-3 | NA | TRBV6-6 | CASSYAGIRVDTQYF | TGTGCCAGCAGTTACGCAGGGATCCGAGTAGATACGCAGTATTTT
NA | TRBJ2-7 | TRBD1 | TRBV6-5 | CASQQDRRTYEQYF | TGTGCCAGCCAGCAGGACAGGCGAACCTACGAGCAGTACTTC
NA | TRBJ2-7 | NA | TRBV30 | CAWSLGTGPYEQYF | TGTGCCTGGAGCCTCGGGACGGGTCCCTACGAGCAGTACTTC
NA | TRBJ2-3 | NA | TRBV5-1 | CASSLEQAGDTQYF | TGCGCCAGCAGCTTGGAACAGGCGGGAGATACGCAGTATTTT
once | TRBJ1-6 | NA | TRBV30 | CAWDVRTLRSPLHF | TGTGCCTGGGACGTGCGGACCTTGCGTTCACCCCTCCACTTT
NA | TRBJ1-1 | TRBD1 | TRBV11-3 | CASSLALDREAFF | TGTGCCAGCAGCTTAGCTTTGGACAGGGAAGCTTTCTTT
NA | TRBJ2-5 | NA | TRBV5-1 | CASSPLAQETQYF | TGCGCCAGCAGCCCCCTCGCCCAAGAGACCCAGTACTTC
once | TRBJ2-3 | TRBD1 | TRBV5-6 | CASRDTGAAQSTDTQYF | TGTGCCAGCAGGGACACAGGGGCGGCGCAAAGCACAGATACGCAGTATTTT
NA | TRBJ2-7 | NA | TRBV10-1 | CASSEYGSQSSYEQYF | TGCGCCAGCAGTGAGTACGGCAGCCAAAGCTCCTACGAGCAGTACTTC
NA | TRBJ1-2 | NA | TRBV2 | CASSEGGSGLNYGYTF | TGTGCCAGCAGTGAGGGGGGGTCAGGACTTAACTATGGCTACACCTTC
NA | TRBJ2-3 | NA | TRBV10-3 | CAISEVPDTQYF | TGTGCCATCAGTGAGGTGCCAGATACGCAGTATTTT
NA | TRBJ2-7 | NA | TRBV7-2 | CASSSRALGYEQYF | TGTGCCAGCAGCTCCCGGGCCTTGGGCTACGAGCAGTACTTC
NA | TRBJ2-5 | TRBD2 | TRBV19 | CASRLAGGETQYF | TGTGCCAGTCGACTAGCGGGAGGAGAGACCCAGTACTTC
once | TRBJ2-6 | TRBD1 | TRBV19 | CASSTGGSTGANVLTF | TGTGCCAGTAGTACAGGGGGCTCAACGGGGGCCAACGTCCTGACTTTC
once | TRBJ1-2 | NA | TRBV28 | CASSWGADGQYGYTF | TGTGCCAGCAGCTGGGGGGCAGACGGGCAATATGGCTACACCTTC
NA | TRBJ2-7 | TRBD2 | TRBV14 | CASSQSATSGPSYEQYF | TGTGCCAGCAGCCAATCGGCGACTAGCGGGCCGTCCTACGAGCAGTACTTC
NA | TRBJ1-4 | TRBD1 | TRBV7-9 | CASSLGGQINEKLFF | TGTGCCAGCAGCTTAGGGGGACAGATCAATGAAAAACTGTTTTTT
NA | TRBJ1-1 | NA | TRBV12-5 | CASGEYGAAFF | TGTGCTAGTGGCGAATACGGGGCGGCTTTCTTT
NA | TRBJ2-5 | NA | TRBV11-2 | CASSLSGETQYF | TGTGCCAGCAGCTTATCTGGAGAGACCCAGTACTTC
NA | TRBJ2-1 | NA | TRBV10-2 | CASSDGTHPYNEQFF | TGCGCCAGCAGTGATGGGACGCACCCTTACAATGAGCAGTTCTTC
few | TRBJ1-4 | NA | TRBV5-4 | CASSFLPTNEKLFF | TGTGCCAGCAGCTTTTTACCTACTAATGAAAAACTGTTTTTT
NA | TRBJ2-3 | NA | TRBV30 | CAWSWADTQYF | TGTGCCTGGAGTTGGGCAGATACGCAGTATTTT
NA | TRBJ1-3 | NA | TRBV6-5 | CASSKLGASGNTIYF | TGTGCCAGCTCGAAACTGGGGGCCTCTGGAAACACCATATATTTT
NA | TRBJ1-4 | NA | TRBV12-5 | CASGLPTGKKLFF | TGTGCTAGTGGTTTGCCCACCGGGAAAAAACTGTTTTTT
NA | TRBJ2-1 | TRBD2 | TRBV5-1 | CASSLAGRVYEQFF | TGCGCCAGCAGCTTGGCCGGGAGGGTCTATGAGCAGTTCTTC
once | TRBJ2-1 | TRBD2 | TRBV6-1 | CASSEMGGSAVF | TGTGCCAGCAGTGAAATGGGGGGGAGTGCGGTCTTC
NA | TRBJ1-5 | NA | TRBV11-2 | CASSLDRGGWQPQHF | TGTGCCAGCAGCTTAGATCGGGGGGGTTGGCAGCCCCAGCATTTT
NA | TRBJ2-5 | NA | TRBV11-3 | CASSLGAKGHQETQYF | TGTGCCAGCAGCTTAGGCGCAAAGGGGCACCAAGAGACCCAGTACTTC
once | TRBJ2-1 | TRBD2 | TRBV7-8 | CASSSSSSGSSYNEQFF | TGTGCCAGCAGCTCAAGTTCTAGCGGGAGCTCCTACAATGAGCAGTTCTTC
NA | TRBJ2-7 | TRBD1 | TRBV25-1 | CASRTGVEQYF | TGTGCCAGCAGAACAGGGGTCGAGCAGTACTTC
NA | TRBJ1-4 | TRBD1 | TRBV4-3 | CASSLTGGQDNEKLFF | TGCGCCAGCAGCCTGACTGGGGGACAGGATAATGAAAAACTGTTTTTT
NA | TRBJ1-1 | NA | TRBV9 | CASSQNMGLEAFF | TGTGCCAGCAGCCAGAATATGGGACTAGAAGCTTTCTTT
NA | TRBJ2-3 | NA | TRBV5-1 | CASSFNPTDTQYF | TGCGCCAGCAGCTTTAACCCGACAGATACGCAGTATTTT